One and the same sample provided the 13 T cell receptor beta chains below, sequenced in a study of shared clonotypes between healthy human individuals. Here immunoSEQ multiplex PCR was the method, and the copy in TCRdb shows in-frame clones only, minus some. Found here are roughly 500,000 clones, over 70% of them singletons; the top ten hold more than 9.5%. The sequenced sample consisted of PBMCs. The origin of the receptors is a woman aged 35 to 49 in good health. Some clones in this sample may be carry-over from other donors' samples.

The rearrangement links TRBV9 to TRBJ2-1; maybe TRBD2 (5 bases). CDR3 size: 15 residues. CDR1 is SGDLS, CDR2 YYNGEE, per germline. Deletions cut 0 bases from V and 3 bases from J, with 10 bases between. The chain's CDR3 is CASSVANGVYNEQFF. The CDR3 nucleotides read TGTGCCAGCAGCGTAGCAAACGGGGTCTACAATGAGCAGTTCTTC.

In the case of this clone: It is likely a read error: a sequence one base away is far more abundant. The CDR3 region has the DNA TGTGCCAGCAGTTTAGGACAAGGGGGGGGAAAACTGTTTTTT. It encodes CASSLGQGGGKLFF. The chain uses TRBV28 and TRBJ1-4, with a possible D match to TRBD1 (6 bases). Trimming stripped 2 bases from V and 10 bases from J, with 14 bases between. The CDR3 covers 14 residues. In germline, CDR1 is MDHEN, CDR2 SYDVKM.

Of note for this clone: This likely stems from a read error, as it lies one base from a far larger clone. The chain couples TRBV5-1 to TRBJ1-4; 8 nucleotides match TRBD1. Germline V gives CDR1 SGHRS, CDR2 YFSETQ. The CDR3 has 15 amino acids. V shed 4 bases and J 11 bases; nucleotides not matched to a gene: 13. The CDR3 DNA reads as TGCGCCAGCAGCCACGATGGACAGGGCCAATTTAAACTGTTTTTT. Protein sequence: CASSHDGQGQFKLFF. The full variable domain, rest sourced from reference TRBV5-1 and TRBJ1-4, is KAGVTQTPRYLIKTRGQQVTLSCSPISGHRSVSWYQQTPGQGLQFLFEYFSETQRNKGNFPGRFSGRQFSNSRSEMNVSTLELGDSALYLCASSHDGQGQFKLFFGSGTQLSVL.

The CDR3 region has the DNA TGTGCCAGCAGCTTGGTAGCAGGGGGCTACGAGCAGTACTTC. It yields the protein CASSLVAGGYEQYF. This sequence joins TRBV5-6 and TRBJ2-7; TRBD1 agrees at 7 bases. With V trimmed by 0 bases and J by 3 bases, 3 bases remained unmatched. The V gene's germline CDR1 is SGHDT and CDR2 YYEEEE. The CDR3 sequence is 14 residues long.

The chain couples TRBV28 to TRBJ1-4; D is unclear. The CDR3 totals 14 residues. V was clipped by 4 bases and J by 0 bases, with 6 bases between them. Germline V gives CDR1 MDHEN, CDR2 SYDVKM. The CDR3 coding sequence is TGTGCCAGCAGTTACAGAACAACTAATGAAAAACTGTTTTTT. Translated, it gives CASSYRTTNEKLFF. The full variable domain, in which reference TRBV28 and TRBJ1-4 provide the parts outside the CDR3, is DVKVTQSSRYLVKRTGEKVFLECVQDMDHENMFWYRQDPGLGLRLIYFSYDVKMKEKGDIPEGYSVSREKKERFSLILESASTNQTSMYLCASSYRTTNEKLFFGSGTQLSVL.

This clone was seen a handful of times. A far larger clone is one base from this, pointing to a likely read error. This sample includes further DNA sequences coding for the same CDR3. The V call is TRBV30, the J call TRBJ1-2; no reliable D call. V gave up 4 bases and J gave up 3 bases, with 9 bases separating them. The germline gives CDR1 GTSNPN, CDR2 SVGIG (reference sequence). CDR3 length: 12 amino acids. As DNA, the CDR3 is TGTGCCTGGAACCCTGGCGACTATGGCTACACCTTC. It codes for CAWNPGDYGYTF.

The chain is built from TRBV10-3 and TRBJ2-1; D is possibly TRBD1 or TRBD2 (6 bases each). The V and J ends lost 3 bases and 3 bases respectively, with 9 bases between them. The CDR3 consists of 14 residues. The germline V gene has CDR1 ENHRY and CDR2 SYGVKD. CDR3: CAISEGGGYNEQFF. As DNA, the CDR3 is TGTGCCATCAGTGAAGGAGGGGGCTACAATGAGCAGTTCTTC.

The chain recombines TRBV19 with TRBJ2-1, with TRBD2 identical over 10 bases. The CDR3 covers 14 residues. V dropped 3 bases and J dropped 7; count of bases not matched to a gene: 3. Germline V gene data show CDR1 as LNHDA and CDR2 as SQIVND (reference sequence). CDR3 region: CASSMASGSNEQFF. CDR3 in DNA: TGTGCCAGTAGTATGGCTAGCGGGAGTAATGAGCAGTTCTTC.

To note about this clone: A far larger clone is one nucleotide away, so this likely arose from a read error. The V call is TRBV9, the J call TRBJ2-5, with D unresolved. Germline V gives CDR1 SGDLS, CDR2 YYNGEE. CDR3 length equals 13 residues. The ends were cut back, 2 bases at V and 2 bases at J, with 7 bases in the middle. CDR3 DNA: TGTGCCAGCAGCGTGACATGGCAAGAGACCCAGTACTTC. Its protein is CASSVTWQETQYF.

This clone was recorded a few times. A far larger clone is one base from this, pointing to a likely read error. The same CDR3 can be traced to other DNA sequences in this sample. The chain couples TRBV28 to TRBJ1-1; D uncertain. Germline values: CDR1 MDHEN, CDR2 SYDVKM. Trimming stripped 9 bases from V and 3 bases from J, with 11 bases between. The CDR3 runs 12 residues. The CDR3 loop is CASSKKDTEAFF. The CDR3 DNA is TGTGCCAGTAGCAAAAAGGACACTGAAGCTTTCTTT.

This chain uses TRBV28 with TRBJ2-7, with 8 nucleotides matching TRBD1. From germline, CDR1 is MDHEN and CDR2 SYDVKM. This CDR3 is 14 amino acids long. Trimming took 7 bases from V and 6 from J; bases not matched to a gene: 11. The CDR3 coding sequence is TGTGCCAGCACTAGACAGGGGTTCGGATCCGAGCAGTACTTC. It yields the protein CASTRQGFGSEQYF.

The chain couples TRBV27 to TRBJ2-2; D uncertain. CDR3 length: 14 amino acids. Trimming stripped 6 bases from V and 6 bases from J, with 14 bases between. Germline V CDR1 and CDR2: MNHEY, SMNVEV (reference sequence). The CDR3 DNA reads TGTGCCAGCAGACAATTGACTGCTTCCGGGGAGCTGTTTTTT. This sequence encodes CASRQLTASGELFF.

With respect to this clone: Just one base apart from a much larger clone, this may be a read error. The rearrangement uses TRBV5-8 and TRBJ2-4; TRBD1 agrees at 8 bases. The CDR3 has 15 amino acids. Trimming at V came to 1 base and at J to 10 bases, leaving 10 bases not matched to a gene. Germline lookup yields CDR1 SGHTS and CDR2 YDEGEE. The CDR3 nucleotides are TGTGCCAGCAGCTTGACCGGGACAGGTCTCCGGATTCAGTACTTC. Its translation: CASSLTGTGLRIQYF.